This T cell receptor (beta chain) was obtained from a study of blood T cell repertoires in COVID-19. V lost 6 bases to trimming and J lost 7 bases; unmatched junction nucleotides: 2. This CDR3 is 13 amino acids long. Looked up from germline, CDR1 is MNHEY and CDR2 is SVGAGI. Only in-frame clones appear in the TCRdb table, and some are missing; sequencing was by immunoSEQ multiplex PCR. The sample holds some 150,000 clones, roughly 76% seen once. This chain links TRBV6-5 with TRBJ1-6; 8 nucleotides line up with TRBD1. The clonotype was recovered from a human donor with acute or convalescent COVID-19. The donor label of this sample is uncertain. Material for sequencing was peripheral blood. CDR3 in amino acids: CASRRQGNSPLHF. The CDR3 coding sequence is TGTGCCAGCAGGCGACAGGGGAATTCACCCCTCCACTTT.